Below are 18 T cell receptor beta chains sequenced from a single sample in a study of T cell changes during pregnancy in multiple sclerosis. The repertoire was sequenced with immunoSEQ multiplex PCR; TCRdb's copy has only in-frame clones and lacks some. In the table there are roughly 39,000 clones, roughly nine tenths of which are singletons. The starting material was CD4+ T cells from peripheral blood mononuclear cells, obtained in the first trimester of pregnancy. These receptors all come from a female donor in good health, enrolled as a control in a pregnancy study.

The rearrangement uses TRBV7-2 and TRBJ1-2; D is possibly TRBD1 (5 bases). CDR3 length: 12 amino acids. V was trimmed by 0 bases and J by 8 bases, leaving 7 bases between them. Germline V lookup: CDR1 SGHTA, CDR2 FQGNSA. CDR3 nucleotides: TGTGCCAGCAGCTTAGCAGGGGTCGGCTACACCTTC. Encoded protein: CASSLAGVGYTF. The variable domain in full, completed from reference TRBV7-2 and TRBJ1-2, reads GAGVSQSPSNKVTEKGKDVELRCDPISGHTALYWYRQSLGQGLEFLIYFQGNSAPDKSGLPSDRFSAERTGGSVSTLTIQRTQQEDSAVYLCASSLAGVGYTFGSGTRLTVV.

The J gene is TRBJ2-2, the V gene TRBV5-4; D may be TRBD2 (7 bases). The CDR3 is 15 residues long. Deletions cut 5 bases from V and 2 bases from J, with 13 bases between. Germline V gene sequence: CDR1 SGHNT, CDR2 YYREEE (reference sequence). The CDR3 reads CASRGRGPNTGELFF. The CDR3 nucleotides are TGTGCCAGCAGGGGGCGGGGGCCCAACACCGGGGAGCTGTTTTTT.

The chain uses TRBV28 and TRBJ2-7, with D maybe TRBD2 (5 bases). V was cut by 5 bases and J by 3 bases, with 14 bases left in between. The CDR3 has 14 residues. Looked up from germline, CDR1 is MDHEN and CDR2 is SYDVKM. The CDR3 nucleotides are TGTGCCAGCAGTACCGCCGGGGTAAGCTACGAGCAGTACTTC. This encodes CASSTAGVSYEQYF.

A few counts support this clone. The rearrangement uses TRBV4-2 and TRBJ2-6, with D uncertain. The CDR3 has 16 amino acids. Germline assignment: CDR1 LGHNA and CDR2 YNFKEQ. Between the trimmed V and J ends, which lost 0 bases and 1 base, there was a span of 7 bases. The CDR3 spells CASSQDVQSGANVLTF. The CDR3, as DNA: TGTGCCAGCAGCCAAGATGTACAATCTGGGGCCAACGTCCTGACTTTC.

This sequence joins TRBV11-2 and TRBJ1-1, with D unclear. Germline assignment: CDR1 SGHAT and CDR2 FQNNGV. V lost 1 base, J lost 7 bases, and 7 bases lay in between. CDR3 length: 12 amino acids. CDR3 coding DNA: TGTGCCAGCAGCTTAGGAGCATTTGAAGCTTTCTTT. Translating it yields CASSLGAFEAFF.

The V gene is TRBV2, the J gene TRBJ2-7; 7 nucleotides agree with TRBD1. Germline V CDR1 and CDR2: SNHLY, FYNNEI. The junction had 5 bases not matched to a gene; V was cut back by 6 bases and J by 3 bases. The CDR3 loop spans 13 amino acids. This chain's CDR3 is CASSATGDYEQYF. The CDR3, as DNA: TGTGCCAGCAGCGCAACAGGGGACTACGAGCAGTACTTC.

The V and J genes are TRBV6-5 and TRBJ1-5; weak D call: TRBD1 (6 bases). Trimming removed 7 bases from V and 8 bases from J, with 12 bases in between. The CDR3 is 12 residues long. CDR1 is MNHEY, CDR2 SVGAGI, per germline. CDR3 sequence: CASKTGIEPQHF. CDR3 DNA: TGTGCCAGCAAGACAGGTATAGAGCCCCAGCATTTT.

The rearrangement links TRBV30 to TRBJ2-7, with TRBD1 identical over 11 bases. Germline CDR1 reads GTSNPN; CDR2 reads SVGIG (reference sequence). The CDR3 extends over 12 amino acids. Trimming took 5 bases from V and 6 from J; bases not matched to a gene: 3. The CDR3 is CAWGTGGVEQYF. For the CDR3, the DNA is TGTGCCTGGGGGACAGGGGGAGTCGAGCAGTACTTC.

The V and J genes are TRBV9 and TRBJ1-6; TRBD1 aligns across 8 bases. V shed 4 bases, J shed 10 bases, and the junction held 7 bases outside the gene matches. The CDR3 totals 14 residues. Germline V gives CDR1 SGDLS, CDR2 YYNGEE. The CDR3 DNA sequence: TGTGCCAGCAGCACGACAGGGGATAGGTCACCCCTCCACTTT. Translation: CASSTTGDRSPLHF.

This clone was observed a few times. The chain joins TRBV4-3 to TRBJ2-3, with TRBD1 as a possible D gene (5 bases). This CDR3 has 16 amino acids. Germline-derived CDR1 and CDR2 are LGHNA and YSLEER. Trimming pared 0 bases from V and 1 base from J, leaving 11 bases between. The CDR3 bases are TGCGCCAGCAGCCAAGATGGGGCGGACCGCACAGATACGCAGTATTTT. The encoded protein is CASSQDGADRTDTQYF.

The V and J genes are TRBV7-9 and TRBJ1-4; a possible D gene is TRBD1 (6 bases). The CDR3 contains 13 residues. V was clipped by 1 base and J by 11 bases, with 11 bases between them. Per the germline V gene, CDR1 is SEHNR and CDR2 is FQNEAQ (reference sequence). In nucleotides, the CDR3 is TGTGCCAGCAGCTTAGGCCAGGGGAGCAAACTGTTTTTT. Translated, it gives CASSLGQGSKLFF.

This chain joins TRBV30 and TRBJ2-5, with D unresolved. Gene TRBJ2-7 matches the end of the DNA better, so the J call may be wrong. The CDR3 covers 13 residues. Germline CDR1 and CDR2: GTSNPN and SVGIG (reference sequence). Here the CDR3 reads CAWSVLRGLEQYF. The CDR3 DNA reads TGTGCCTGGAGTGTACTTAGAGGCCTCGAGCAGTACTTC.

CDR3: CASSLVWDSTYEQYF. The CDR3 nucleotides are TGTGCCAGCAGCTTAGTATGGGACAGCACCTACGAGCAGTACTTC. The V and J genes are TRBV7-9 and TRBJ2-7, with TRBD1 matching over 7 bases. Germline values: CDR1 SEHNR, CDR2 FQNEAQ (reference sequence). Trimming took 1 base from V and 2 from J; bases not matched to a gene: 5. The CDR3 extends over 15 amino acids. The variable domain in full, with the rest retrieved from reference TRBV7-9 and TRBJ2-7, is DTGVSQNPRHKITKRGQNVTFRCDPISEHNRLYWYRQTLGQGPEFLTYFQNEAQLEKSRLLSDRFSAERPKGSFSTLEIQRTEQGDSAMYLCASSLVWDSTYEQYFGPGTRLTVT.

The chain recombines TRBV28 with TRBJ2-1, with D uncertain. This CDR3 is 11 amino acids long. Trimming took 2 bases from V and 7 from J, leaving 3 bases between them. In germline, CDR1 is MDHEN, CDR2 SYDVKM. The CDR3, as DNA: TGTGCCAGCAGTTTAGAGAATGAGCAGTTCTTC. Amino acid sequence: CASSLENEQFF.

The chain has TRBV4-1 and TRBJ1-2, with 8 bases identical to TRBD1. This CDR3 contains 15 residues. Trimming at V came to 1 base and at J to 5 bases, leaving 6 bases not matched to a gene. Germline V gene sequence: CDR1 MGHRA, CDR2 YSYEKL. CDR3 DNA: TGCGCCAGCAGCCAAGTCAGGGGGCTTGAGTATGGCTACACCTTC. It is translated as CASSQVRGLEYGYTF.

The chain is built from TRBV5-1 and TRBJ2-7, with D perhaps TRBD2 (5 bases). Trimming shortened V by 0 bases and J by 5 bases, and 18 bases separated the two germline ends. Germline V CDR1 and CDR2: SGHRS, YFSETQ. This CDR3 spans 16 amino acids. CDR3 sequence reads: CASSLEGVRSGDEQYF. In DNA form, the CDR3 reads TGCGCCAGCAGCTTGGAAGGCGTACGGTCCGGGGACGAGCAGTACTTC.

This chain joins TRBV7-2 and TRBJ2-1; 8 nucleotides align to TRBD1. The V gene end was trimmed by 4 bases and the J gene end by 1 base; junction bases not matched to a gene: 6. Germline V gene data show CDR1 as SGHTA and CDR2 as FQGNSA. The CDR3 is 16 amino acids. As DNA, the CDR3 is TGTGCCAGCAGCTCACTGACAGGGGCTTCCTACAATGAGCAGTTCTTC. It yields the protein CASSSLTGASYNEQFF.

The chain combines TRBV4-2 with TRBJ1-2, with D tentatively TRBD1 (6 bases). V was clipped by 5 bases and J by 0 bases, with 13 bases between them. Germline V gene lookup returns CDR1 LGHNA and CDR2 YNFKEQ. CDR3 size: 15 residues. The CDR3, as DNA: TGTGCCAGCAGCGACAGGCCGGTAGCTAACTATGGCTACACCTTC. Protein product: CASSDRPVANYGYTF.